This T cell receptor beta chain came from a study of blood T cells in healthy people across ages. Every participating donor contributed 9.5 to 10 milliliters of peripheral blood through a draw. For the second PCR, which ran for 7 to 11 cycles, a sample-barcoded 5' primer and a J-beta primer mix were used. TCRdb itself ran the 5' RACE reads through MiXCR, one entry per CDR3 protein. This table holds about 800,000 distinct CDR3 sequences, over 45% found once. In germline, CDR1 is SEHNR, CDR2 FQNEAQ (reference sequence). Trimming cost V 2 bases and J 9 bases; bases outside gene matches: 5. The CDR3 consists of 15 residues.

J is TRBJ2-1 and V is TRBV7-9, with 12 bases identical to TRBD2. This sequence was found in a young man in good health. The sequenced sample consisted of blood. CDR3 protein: CASSLSSGRAGEQFF. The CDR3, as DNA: TGTGCCAGCAGCTTATCTAGCGGGAGGGCTGGTGAGCAGTTCTTC.